This T cell receptor beta chain was obtained from a study of technical replicates of blood from several donors. Looked up from germline, CDR1 is SEHNR and CDR2 is FQNEAQ (reference sequence). The CDR3 spans 14 residues. The junction had 3 bases not matched to a gene; V was cut back by 3 bases and J by 3 bases. TCRdb's table, derived via immunoSEQ multiplex PCR, lists solely in-frame clones and lacks some. The table records around 58,000 clones, around 86% of them present only once. The specimen was PBMCs. The sequence derives from a human donor in good health. Some clones in this sample may be carry-over from other donors' samples. The V call is TRBV7-9, the J call TRBJ1-1; 8 bases match TRBD1. This CDR3 reads CASSFGQGYTEAFF. CDR3 nucleotides: TGTGCCAGCAGCTTTGGACAGGGATACACTGAAGCTTTCTTT.